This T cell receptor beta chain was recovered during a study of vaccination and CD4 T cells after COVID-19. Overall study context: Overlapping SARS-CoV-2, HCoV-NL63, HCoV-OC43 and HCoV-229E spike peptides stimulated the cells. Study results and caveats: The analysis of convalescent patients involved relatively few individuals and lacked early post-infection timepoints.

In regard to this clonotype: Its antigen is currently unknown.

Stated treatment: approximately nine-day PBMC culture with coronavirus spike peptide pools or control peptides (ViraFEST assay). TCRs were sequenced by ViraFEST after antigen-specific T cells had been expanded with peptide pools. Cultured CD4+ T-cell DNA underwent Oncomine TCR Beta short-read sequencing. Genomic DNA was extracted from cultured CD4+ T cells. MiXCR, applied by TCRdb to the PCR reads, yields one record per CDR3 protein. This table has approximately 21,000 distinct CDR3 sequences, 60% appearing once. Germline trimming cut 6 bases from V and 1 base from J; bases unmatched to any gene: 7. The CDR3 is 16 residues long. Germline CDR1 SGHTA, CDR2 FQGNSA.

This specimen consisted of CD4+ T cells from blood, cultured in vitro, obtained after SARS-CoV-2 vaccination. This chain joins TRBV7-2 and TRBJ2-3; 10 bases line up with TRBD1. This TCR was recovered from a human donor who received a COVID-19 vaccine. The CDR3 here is CASSGAGTGGTDTQYF. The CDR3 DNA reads TGTGCCAGCAGTGGGGCAGGGACAGGGGGCACAGATACGCAGTATTTT.